The sequence of this T cell receptor (beta chain) was determined in a study of blood T cell repertoires in COVID-19 (dated by TCRdb to about 2020). Regarding the study in general: Samples covering the acute and convalescent phases of COVID-19 were provided by collaborators in the United States, Italy and Spain. The prospective study material was composed of cDNA or gDNA derived from T cells, B-cell-depleted T cells, or PBMCs. The dataset comprised deeply sampled blood TCRbeta repertoires from subjects exposed to, actively infected with, or recovered from COVID-19. A freely available public database, intended as a resource for researchers studying the immune response to SARS-CoV-2, is where the repertoires were released. The samples were drawn from two sources: the first 160 participants of the ongoing ImmuneRACE study, and about 1,300 subjects contributed by 6 global collaborators. A de-identified subject ID, COVID-19 status, age in years and sex were almost always included in the sample metadata. Where available, HLA class I and class II types were taken from metadata supplied by the sample provider and were not determined by assay-based typing.

Each collaborating institution followed its own protocols to collect whole blood in K2EDTA tubes. For TCRbeta analysis, collaborators shipped samples in one of three forms: frozen whole blood, isolated PBMCs, or DNA extracted from either of those sample types. The immunoSEQ Assay, a bias-controlled multiplex PCR, was used to amplify TCRbeta CDR3 regions from genomic DNA. On the study's bioinformatics: Within the assay, amplification of reference gene primers was used to estimate how many nucleated cells each sample contained. Sequence reads were collapsed and filtered to measure the absolute abundance of every unique TCRbeta CDR3 rearrangement. Productive Simpson clonality was computed per sample as the square root of Simpson's diversity index over productive rearrangements. TCRdb retrieved this table from immuneACCESS and kept in-frame rearrangements only. Not all clones are present; in checked studies, unresolved V genes account for under half, and no reason is known for the remainder. That table is the source of V, J and clone size, and D and trimming were worked out from the DNA. The sample table records some 120,000 clones; over 65% of these occur just once. 3.9% of the sample is in the top ten clones.

Broader findings and caveats from the paper: The quantity of clinical and demographic metadata differed by source and by participant and was supplied without curation.

This clone was seen a handful of times. Its target antigen remains unknown. Nothing much larger sits one base from this clone, and base qualities are not available. The CDR3 numbers 16 residues from cysteine through phenylalanine. Just CDR3 DNA is preserved here, 48 bases in frame from base 1. Trimming takes 6 bases off V and 2 bases off J; junction bases not matched to a gene: 7. The germline V gene (reference sequence) supplies CDR1 LNHDA and CDR2 SQIVND. The rearrangement combines TRBV19 with TRBJ2-6; TRBD2 aligns with 7 central bases. The TCR comes from a man aged 60 to 69 with acute or convalescent COVID-19. Material for sequencing was peripheral blood. The nucleotide sequence is TGTGCCAGTAGCCCCTCTGGGGGGGCTGGGGCCAACGTCCTGACTTTC. Its coded protein is CASSPSGGAGANVLTF.